The clone carrying this T cell receptor beta chain has just one count. Its antigen remains unidentified. The record originates from a study of OX40 agonist ivuxolimab in advanced cancers. At the level of the study: An agonistic anti-OX40 (CD134) antibody, ivuxolimab, was used to treat the patients. Study-wide results and caveats: Researchers did not determine the expanded peripheral T cells' antigen specificity.

V shed 6 bases and J shed 8 bases, with 12 bases lying between them. This CDR3 contains 12 residues. Germline assignment: CDR1 MNHNY and CDR2 SVGAGI (reference sequence). TCRdb's table, derived via immunoSEQ multiplex PCR, lists solely in-frame clones and lacks some. Of about 78,000 clones listed, over 75% are singletons. The sequence derives from an adult with an advanced solid tumor such as melanoma, head and neck, liver or kidney cancer. The sequences come from CD4+ or CD8+ T cells sorted from blood, collected in a trial of the OX40 agonist ivuxolimab. The gene calls are TRBV6-6 and TRBJ2-3; D unclear. DNA of the CDR3: TGTGCCAGCAGCCAAAGGATGGGTACGCAGTATTTT. Translated, it gives CASSQRMGTQYF.